The 19 T cell receptor beta chains in this list originate from one sample, sequenced in a study of pediatric ulcerative colitis. Method: immunoSEQ multiplex PCR; TCRdb's copy keeps in-frame clones and lacks some. The sample lists some 35,000 clones; about 81% were seen once. One to two pinch biopsies were taken from the rectum during colonoscopy. Source material: gut tissue. These TCRs come from a boy aged 5-17 years with mild ulcerative colitis.

This sequence joins TRBV4-1 and TRBJ2-5; TRBD2 agrees at 13 bases. This CDR3 region has 16 residues. Germline loops: CDR1 MGHRA, CDR2 YSYEKL. V gave up 2 bases and J gave up 5 bases; unmatched junction bases: 5. For the CDR3, the DNA is TGCGCCAGCAGCCAATCGGGACTAGCGGGATACGAGACCCAGTACTTC. It specifies CASSQSGLAGYETQYF.

This chain uses TRBV14 with TRBJ1-2; D is uncertain. The length of the CDR3 is 13 residues. Germline CDR1 reads SGHDN; CDR2 reads FVKESK. The V end lost 4 bases, the J end lost 5 bases, and 11 bases lay between the germline ends. The CDR3 is CASSRNMKYGYTF. DNA for the CDR3: TGTGCCAGCAGCCGAAATATGAAGTATGGCTACACCTTC.

The V and J genes are TRBV4-1 and TRBJ2-1; tentatively, D is TRBD2 (7 bases). V lost 1 base and J 7 bases, leaving 23 bases between the germline ends. The germline V gene encodes CDR1 MGHRA and CDR2 YSYEKL. This CDR3 is built from 18 residues. For the CDR3, the DNA is TGCGCCAGCAGCCAAGTGACTGGAGGGGGGGGACTATCGAATGAGCAGTTCTTC. Residues: CASSQVTGGGGLSNEQFF.

This clone was found a few times. The rearrangement uses TRBV5-1 and TRBJ2-2; D gene ambiguous. This CDR3 comprises 14 residues. Trimming removed 5 bases from V and 0 bases from J, with 8 bases in between. Germline values: CDR1 SGHRS, CDR2 YFSETQ. CDR3 DNA: TGCGCCAGCAGTAGTGGGTCGAACACCGGGGAGCTGTTTTTT. Translation: CASSSGSNTGELFF.

The V and J genes are TRBV7-8 and TRBJ1-2; the D gene is possibly TRBD1 (5 bases). This CDR3 region has 17 residues. Germline CDR1 reads SGHVS; CDR2 reads FQNEAQ. Deletions cut 0 bases from V and 4 bases from J, with 18 bases between. CDR3 in DNA: TGTGCCAGCAGCTTAGCGAGTTTGGGGGGAGGGTCCTATGGCTACACCTTC. It is translated as CASSLASLGGGSYGYTF.

This chain joins TRBV6-5 and TRBJ1-3, with D unresolved. This CDR3 region has 12 residues. Germline CDR1 MNHEY, CDR2 SVGAGI. Trimming took 9 bases from V and 0 from J, leaving 6 bases between them. CDR3 DNA sequence: TGTGCCAGTACGGGCTCTGGAAACACCATATATTTT. Its translation is CASTGSGNTIYF.

The V and J genes are TRBV19 and TRBJ1-1, with D unclear. With 3 bases removed from V and 5 bases from J, the gap between germline ends came to 4 bases. The CDR3 spans 11 residues. CDR1 is LNHDA and CDR2 is SQIVND in the germline V gene (reference sequence). CDR3 in DNA: TGTGCCAGTAGTATGTGGACTGAAGCTTTCTTT. Translating gives CASSMWTEAFF.

The J gene is TRBJ1-2, the V gene TRBV5-4; 7 bases agree with TRBD1. Germline CDR1 SGHNT, CDR2 YYREEE (reference sequence). Trimming took 4 bases from V and 7 from J; bases not matched to a gene: 7. The length of the CDR3 is 13 residues. The CDR3 nucleotides read TGTGCCAGCAGCATTGACAGGGCAGGTGGCTACACCTTC. The encoded protein is CASSIDRAGGYTF.

This CDR3 reads CASRRDSDQPQHF. CDR3 DNA: TGTGCCAGCAGACGAGACAGTGATCAGCCCCAGCATTTT. The chain uses TRBV5-8 and TRBJ1-5, with a possible D match to TRBD1 (5 bases). V shed 5 bases and J shed 5 bases, with 11 bases lying between them. The CDR3 sequence is 13 residues long. The germline V gene encodes CDR1 SGHTS and CDR2 YDEGEE.

J is TRBJ1-1 and V is TRBV9; no reliable D call. The germline V gene has CDR1 SGDLS and CDR2 YYNGEE. V was shortened by 0 bases and J by 3 bases, with 15 bases between the two germline ends. CDR3 length equals 16 residues. CDR3 DNA sequence: TGTGCCAGCAGCGTAGCCCCTCCCGGGTTTGACACTGAAGCTTTCTTT. Its protein product is CASSVAPPGFDTEAFF.

J is TRBJ1-4 and V is TRBV30, with D unclear. Trimming took off 0 bases at V and 7 bases at J, with 12 bases between the two ends. This CDR3 has 14 amino acids. Germline CDR1 is GTSNPN and CDR2 is SVGIG (reference sequence). The CDR3 DNA is TGTGCCTGGAGTGTACTGGCATATGGTGAAAAACTGTTTTTT. Translated, it gives CAWSVLAYGEKLFF.

V is TRBV4-2 and J is TRBJ2-5, with 9 bases aligning to TRBD2. V was clipped by 1 base and J by 7 bases; unmatched bases: 4. The V gene's germline CDR1 is LGHNA and CDR2 YNFKEQ. CDR3 length: 14 residues. The CDR3, as DNA: TGTGCCAGCAGCCAAGGGGTACTAGCGGGGACCCAGTACTTC. As protein: CASSQGVLAGTQYF.

The chain combines TRBV15 with TRBJ2-7; possible D gene TRBD2, 7 bases. V lost 8 bases and J lost 1, with 15 bases in between. CDR1 and CDR2 from the germline V gene are LNHNV and YYDKDF (reference sequence). The CDR3 contains 14 residues. Here the CDR3 reads CATRRGGESYEQYF. The CDR3 bases are TGTGCCACCCGGCGAGGGGGGGAGTCCTACGAGCAGTACTTC.

The V gene is TRBV18, the J gene TRBJ1-2; tentatively, D is TRBD1 (5 bases). The germline V gene has CDR1 KGHSH and CDR2 LQKENI. The CDR3 has 13 residues. The germline V and J ends were trimmed by 3 bases and 8 bases, with 13 bases remaining between them. The CDR3 coding sequence is TGTGCCAGCTCACCTCGGGAGGGGAACGGCTACACCTTC. Its translation: CASSPREGNGYTF.

The V gene is TRBV6-6, the J gene TRBJ2-2; 8 positions match TRBD2. The length of the CDR3 is 14 residues. V shed 6 bases and J 1 base; nucleotides not matched to a gene: 1. Germline V CDR1 and CDR2: MNHNY, SVGAGI (reference sequence). CDR3 sequence: CASRLAVNTGELFF. The CDR3 region has the DNA TGTGCCAGCAGACTAGCGGTGAACACCGGGGAGCTGTTTTTT.

The chain combines TRBV6-6 with TRBJ2-4, with D possibly being TRBD1 or TRBD2 (5 bases each). CDR3 size: 16 residues. Trimming cost V 6 bases and J 0 bases, with 15 bases left between them. From germline, CDR1 is MNHNY and CDR2 SVGAGI (reference sequence). CDR3 residues: CASSPGTGLAKNIQYF. DNA of the CDR3: TGTGCCAGCAGCCCAGGAACAGGACTAGCCAAAAACATTCAGTACTTC.

This sequence joins TRBV21-1 and TRBJ2-3; the table assigns TRBD2, which was not confirmed against the DNA. TRBV21-1 is flagged as a pseudogene. There are 17 residues in the CDR3. The CDR3 DNA sequence: TGTGCCAGCAGCAAAGAGCTAGGGCGGGGGAGAACCAATACGCAGTATTTT. Protein: CASSKELGRGRTNTQYF.

In its sample, this clone is medium-sized. The J gene is TRBJ1-3, the V gene TRBV9; D call uncertain. Trimming took 0 bases from V and 0 from J, leaving 7 bases between them. Germline V CDR1 and CDR2: SGDLS, YYNGEE. The CDR3 has 15 residues. The CDR3 loop reads CASSVDPFSGNTIYF. Here the CDR3 DNA reads TGTGCCAGCAGCGTAGACCCGTTCTCTGGAAACACCATATATTTT. Drawing the rest from reference TRBV9 and TRBJ1-3, the complete variable domain is DSGVTQTPKHLITATGQRVTLRCSPRSGDLSVYWYQQSLDQGLQFLIQYYNGEERAKGNILERFSAQQFPDLHSELNLSSLELGDSALYFCASSVDPFSGNTIYFGEGSWLTVV.

The V gene is TRBV7-6, the J gene TRBJ1-6; D ambiguous. The CDR3 runs to 15 residues. The V end was cut by 5 bases, the J end by 5 bases, with 13 bases between. Germline V gene lookup returns CDR1 SGHVS and CDR2 FNYEAQ. CDR3 region: CASSPSSGHNSPLHF. In nucleotides, the CDR3 is TGTGCCAGCAGCCCCTCTTCCGGCCATAATTCACCCCTCCACTTT.